This T cell receptor beta chain was captured in a study of T cell changes during pregnancy in multiple sclerosis. Repertoires were generated with immunoSEQ multiplex PCR, while TCRdb's copy carries only in-frame clones and drops some. The data show approximately 90,000 clones, 91% seen once. In this sample, this clone turned up once. This receptor was obtained from a female donor in good health, enrolled as a control in a pregnancy study. The sample was peripheral blood, taken after pregnancy.

The chain's CDR3 is CASSLLRQPQHF. CDR3 nucleotides: TGTGCCAGCAGCTTATTGCGTCAGCCCCAGCATTTT. The rearrangement joins TRBV7-2 to TRBJ1-5; no definite D call. The CDR3 contains 12 residues. V gave up 2 bases and J gave up 6 bases, with 5 bases separating them. Germline loops: CDR1 SGHTA, CDR2 FQGNSA.